Below are 23 T cell receptor beta chains sequenced from a single sample in a study of shared clonotypes between healthy human individuals. TCRdb keeps only in-frame clones here, not all; method: immunoSEQ multiplex PCR. The sample has hundreds of thousands of clones; 73% are singletons. The source material was memory CD4+ T cells sorted from blood. Indicated subset: CD45RA-negative fraction. The source of these receptors is a woman in her twenties or thirties in good health.

This clone was counted only a few times. CDR3 DNA sequence: TGTGCCAGCAGTTTATTCTTTGGGACAGGGGGACAGCCCCAGCATTTT. Protein sequence: CASSLFFGTGGQPQHF. The chain links TRBV28 to TRBJ1-5; 11 positions match TRBD1. J lost 7 bases, V lost 1 base, and 6 bases had no gene match. Per germline, CDR1 MDHEN and CDR2 SYDVKM. The CDR3 loop spans 16 amino acids.

The CDR3 nucleotides read TGTGCCAGCAGTTACTCCACGGTGGGGGGTGAAAAACTGTTTTTT. Its protein is CASSYSTVGGEKLFF. The chain uses TRBV6-5 and TRBJ1-4; D is perhaps TRBD1 (5 bases). The CDR3 length is 15 residues. Germline loops: CDR1 MNHEY, CDR2 SVGAGI. The V end lost 0 bases, the J end lost 7 bases, and 12 bases lay between the germline ends.

This clone showed up many times. The chain combines TRBV6-5 with TRBJ2-7; 9 bases line up with TRBD2. There are 13 residues in the CDR3. The V segment lost 9 bases and the J segment 2 bases; nucleotides outside the gene matches: 5. From germline, CDR1 is MNHEY and CDR2 SVGAGI. Here the CDR3 reads CASSLAGTYEQYF. DNA of the CDR3: TGTGCCAGTTCACTAGCGGGTACCTACGAGCAGTACTTC.

This rearrangement joins TRBV15 to TRBJ2-1; possibly TRBD2 for D (6 bases). V shed 5 bases and J shed 4 bases, with 18 bases lying between them. Germline V gives CDR1 LNHNV, CDR2 YYDKDF (reference sequence). This CDR3 comprises 16 residues. CDR3 nucleotides: TGTGCCACCAGCGGCCTTACTAGCCCACTTTACAATGAGCAGTTCTTC. The encoded protein is CATSGLTSPLYNEQFF.

This clone came up a few times. The rearrangement joins TRBV5-6 to TRBJ1-1; D remains ambiguous. Trimming removed 5 bases at V and 3 bases at J, with 14 bases between. The CDR3 has 14 amino acids. CDR1 and CDR2 from the germline V gene are SGHDT and YYEEEE. CDR3 region: CASSLILRDTEAFF. DNA of the CDR3: TGTGCCAGCAGTCTGATATTGAGGGACACTGAAGCTTTCTTT.

This clone was seen a few times. V is TRBV2 and J is TRBJ2-2; D might be TRBD2 (5 bases). The CDR3 runs 16 residues. Per germline, CDR1 SNHLY and CDR2 FYNNEI. Trimming cost V 7 bases and J 1 base, with 16 bases left between them. CDR3 bases: TGTGCCAGCACCGCGGCTAGCCACCGGAACACCGGGGAGCTGTTTTTT. Its translation is CASTAASHRNTGELFF.

This rearrangement joins TRBV11-3 to TRBJ2-1, with 8 bases that match TRBD2. The CDR3 runs to 16 residues. The V gene end was trimmed by 1 base and the J gene end by 6 bases; junction bases not matched to a gene: 8. The germline V gene has CDR1 SGHNT and CDR2 YENEEA. CDR3 in amino acids: CASSLGGAGAGNEQFF. CDR3 DNA: TGTGCCAGCAGCTTAGGAGGAGCGGGAGCGGGCAATGAGCAGTTCTTC.

The chain recombines TRBV5-1 with TRBJ2-5, with 9 bases lining up with TRBD2. This CDR3 is built from 13 residues. The J segment lost 5 bases and the V segment lost 6 bases, leaving 5 bases of the junction unmatched. Per germline, CDR1 SGHRS and CDR2 YFSETQ. CDR3 amino acids: CASKREVGETQYF. The DNA for the CDR3 is TGCGCCAGCAAGCGGGAGGTAGGGGAGACCCAGTACTTC.

This clone was recorded at least ten times. The rearrangement links TRBV6-1 to TRBJ2-7, with D possibly being TRBD1 or TRBD2 (5 bases each). V was shortened by 2 bases and J by 6 bases, with 17 bases between the two germline ends. From germline, CDR1 is MNHNS and CDR2 SASEGT. CDR3 length: 15 amino acids. The CDR3 protein is CASSEWKDWGSEQYF. In DNA, the CDR3 is TGTGCCAGCAGTGAATGGAAGGATTGGGGGAGCGAGCAGTACTTC.

The V call is TRBV5-5, the J call TRBJ2-3; D remains unclear. The CDR3 consists of 14 residues. Trimming removed 0 bases at V and 1 base at J, with 6 bases between. Per germline, CDR1 SGHKS and CDR2 YYEKEE (reference sequence). The CDR3 region is CASSLEWGTDTQYF. The CDR3 coding sequence is TGTGCCAGCAGCTTGGAGTGGGGCACAGATACGCAGTATTTT. The full variable domain, its missing parts supplied by reference TRBV5-5 and TRBJ2-3, is DAGVTQSPTHLIKTRGQQVTLRCSPISGHKSVSWYQQVLGQGPQFIFQYYEKEERGRGNFPDRFSARQFPNYSSELNVNALLLGDSALYLCASSLEWGTDTQYFGPGTRLTVL.

This chain links TRBV6-1 with TRBJ2-5, with a tentative D call TRBD1 (6 bases). Between the trimmed V and J ends, which lost 4 bases and 4 bases, there was a span of 7 bases. The CDR3 runs 12 residues. Germline loops: CDR1 MNHNS, CDR2 SASEGT. The CDR3 nucleotides read TGTGCCAGCAGTGCCAGGGGAGAGACCCAGTACTTC. It specifies CASSARGETQYF.

This clone was recorded once. The chain joins TRBV6-5 to TRBJ1-1, with D perhaps TRBD1 (5 bases). Trimming left V 7 bases short and J 4 bases short, with 13 bases between. Germline loops: CDR1 MNHEY, CDR2 SVGAGI. The CDR3 is 13 amino acids. The CDR3 region is CASTQAGSTEAFF. CDR3 nucleotide sequence: TGTGCCAGCACCCAGGCAGGGAGCACTGAAGCTTTCTTT.

The J gene is TRBJ2-7, the V gene TRBV28, with D possibly TRBD1 on 6 matching bases. The ends were cut back, 0 bases at V and 3 bases at J, with 6 bases in the middle. Per the germline V gene, CDR1 is MDHEN and CDR2 is SYDVKM. The CDR3 is 13 residues long. This CDR3 is CASSLWTGYEQYF. CDR3 coding DNA: TGTGCCAGCAGTTTATGGACAGGCTACGAGCAGTACTTC.

This clone was counted a few times. The J gene is TRBJ2-7, the V gene TRBV2; the D call may be TRBD1 or TRBD2 (5 bases each). Germline V lookup: CDR1 SNHLY, CDR2 FYNNEI. The CDR3 sequence is 13 residues long. The V end was cut by 6 bases, the J end by 3 bases, with 12 bases between. The CDR3 sequence: CASRGVRVYEQYF. CDR3 DNA sequence: TGTGCCAGCAGGGGGGTCCGGGTCTACGAGCAGTACTTC.

The rearrangement links TRBV28 to TRBJ1-2, with a tentative D call TRBD1 (6 bases). The V end was cut by 6 bases, the J end by 6 bases, with 14 bases between. Germline V gene lookup returns CDR1 MDHEN and CDR2 SYDVKM. This CDR3 spans 13 amino acids. The CDR3 bases are TGTGCCAGCAGATCCGGGACAAAGCATGGCTACACCTTC. As protein: CASRSGTKHGYTF.

The chain combines TRBV5-1 with TRBJ2-6; 9 nucleotides align to TRBD1. The CDR3 totals 18 residues. The trim removed 4 bases at V and 0 bases at J, leaving 8 bases unmatched. CDR1 and CDR2 from the germline V gene are SGHRS and YFSETQ. The CDR3 loop is CASSPDRGLISGANVLTF. CDR3 DNA: TGCGCCAGCAGCCCTGACAGGGGGTTGATCTCTGGGGCCAACGTCCTGACTTTC.

This clone turned up a few times. The rearrangement links TRBV25-1 to TRBJ2-4, with D possibly TRBD2 on 6 matching bases. The V gene's germline CDR1 is MGHDK and CDR2 SYGVNS. V gave up 4 bases and J gave up 5 bases, with 15 bases separating them. The CDR3 runs to 15 residues. The CDR3 loop is CASSAYRGGQNIQYF. Written as DNA, the CDR3 is TGTGCCAGCAGTGCCTATCGGGGAGGTCAAAACATTCAGTACTTC. Using reference TRBV25-1 and TRBJ2-4 for the parts outside the CDR3, the full variable domain is EADIYQTPRYLVIGTGKKITLECSQTMGHDKMYWYQQDPGMELHLIHYSYGVNSTEKGDLSSESTVSRIRTEHFPLTLESARPSHTSQYLCASSAYRGGQNIQYFGAGTRLSVL.

This chain uses TRBV29-1 with TRBJ2-7; perhaps D is TRBD1 or TRBD2 (5 bases each). The CDR3 is 13 residues long. The germline V and J ends were trimmed by 4 bases and 4 bases, with 14 bases remaining between them. From germline, CDR1 is SQVTM and CDR2 ANQGSEA. This CDR3 is CSVVLGDFYEQYF. The CDR3 bases are TGCAGCGTTGTGCTGGGGGATTTTTACGAGCAGTACTTC.

The rearrangement links TRBV27 to TRBJ2-7, with D perhaps TRBD1 or TRBD2 (5 bases each). Germline CDR1 reads MNHEY; CDR2 reads SMNVEV (reference sequence). V dropped 7 bases and J dropped 3 bases, with 13 bases sitting between them. This CDR3 is built from 13 residues. The CDR3 loop is CASKRGALYEQYF. The CDR3 DNA sequence: TGTGCCAGCAAGAGGGGAGCCCTCTACGAGCAGTACTTC.

The chain employs TRBV21-1 and TRBJ2-2. TRBV21-1 corresponds to a pseudogene. CDR3 length equals 17 residues. Here the CDR3 reads CASSKAGVGDQHGELFF. The CDR3 coding sequence is TGTGCCAGCAGCAAAGCAGGGGTGGGGGACCAGCACGGGGAGCTGTTTTTT.

The table lists this clone with a count of one. The V call is TRBV27, the J call TRBJ1-1; D is unresolved. Trimming left V 7 bases short and J 1 base short, with 13 bases between. The germline gives CDR1 MNHEY, CDR2 SMNVEV (reference sequence). The CDR3 contains 14 residues. CDR3 protein: CASKTYEQNTEAFF. In DNA form, the CDR3 reads TGTGCCAGCAAGACATATGAACAGAACACTGAAGCTTTCTTT.

V and J are TRBV5-4 and TRBJ1-3; D gene uncertain. Per germline, CDR1 SGHNT and CDR2 YYREEE (reference sequence). V was trimmed by 2 bases and J by 2 bases, leaving 11 bases between them. The CDR3 sequence is 15 residues long. CDR3 DNA sequence: TGTGCCAGCAGCTTTAGGTCCGCGGCTGGAAACACCATATATTTT. Translating gives CASSFRSAAGNTIYF.

The CDR3 nucleotides read TGTGCCAGCTCACCGTCGTGGACTACCTCCTACGAGCAGTACTTC. Its protein is CASSPSWTTSYEQYF. The chain couples TRBV18 to TRBJ2-7; maybe TRBD2 (6 bases). V was pared by 3 bases and J by 0 bases, with 12 bases between. Germline CDR1 KGHSH, CDR2 LQKENI. The CDR3 covers 15 residues.